A selection of T cell receptor beta chains follows, all from one sample in a study of sequential checkpoint blockade in melanoma. Produced via immunoSEQ multiplex PCR; TCRdb's table is partial and in-frame only. The sample carries over 15,000 clones, approximately 66% recorded once. The input for sequencing was CD8+ T cells sorted from blood (inferred from file names), taken from a patient given nivolumab and ipilimumab in sequence. The receptor set was obtained from a human donor with melanoma. Each CDR3 is given with its conserved first and last residue. A D gene is named only where the DNA matches it firmly. Part of the rows lack a size; the others show once, few, many or a class for expanded clones.

abundance: -
v_gene: TRBV7-6
j_gene: TRBJ2-1
d_gene: -
CDR3aa: CASSFHRDEQFF
CDR3nt: TGTGCCAGCAGCTTTCACCGGGATGAGCAGTTCTTC

abundance: -
v_gene: TRBV9
j_gene: TRBJ1-1
d_gene: -
CDR3aa: CASSVADRPNTEAFF
CDR3nt: TGTGCCAGCAGCGTAGCCGACAGACCCAACACCGAAGCTTTCTTT

abundance: -
v_gene: TRBV4-1
j_gene: TRBJ2-5
d_gene: -
CDR3aa: CASSGPGEETQYF
CDR3nt: TGCGCCAGCAGCGGCCCGGGGGAAGAGACCCAGTACTTC

abundance: -
v_gene: TRBV29-1
j_gene: TRBJ1-1
d_gene: -
CDR3aa: CSVEAGGEAFF
CDR3nt: TGCAGCGTTGAGGCTGGAGGTGAAGCTTTCTTT

abundance: -
v_gene: TRBV7-9
j_gene: TRBJ2-7
d_gene: TRBD1
CDR3aa: CASSSTPGQGNHEQYF
CDR3nt: TGTGCCAGCAGCTCAACCCCGGGACAGGGGAACCACGAGCAGTACTTC

abundance: -
v_gene: TRBV5-4
j_gene: TRBJ2-7
d_gene: TRBD1
CDR3aa: CASRSEPGGSYEQYF
CDR3nt: TGTGCCAGCCGCTCCGAACCAGGGGGTTCCTACGAGCAGTACTTC

abundance: -
v_gene: TRBV4-1
j_gene: TRBJ2-7
d_gene: TRBD2
CDR3aa: CASSLSSGGAEQYF
CDR3nt: TGCGCCAGCAGCCTGTCCTCGGGGGGGGCCGAGCAGTACTTC

abundance: -
v_gene: TRBV13
j_gene: TRBJ2-7
d_gene: TRBD2
CDR3aa: CASSLGTSVYEQYF
CDR3nt: TGTGCCAGCAGCTTAGGGACTAGCGTTTACGAGCAGTACTTC

abundance: few
v_gene: TRBV13
j_gene: TRBJ2-3
d_gene: TRBD1
CDR3aa: CASSFRGGVWNTDTQYF
CDR3nt: TGTGCCAGCAGCTTCCGAGGGGGCGTCTGGAACACAGATACGCAGTATTTT

abundance: -
v_gene: TRBV2
j_gene: TRBJ1-2
d_gene: TRBD1
CDR3aa: CASSEGDRVSGYTF
CDR3nt: TGTGCCAGCAGTGAAGGGGACAGGGTTTCTGGCTACACCTTC

abundance: few
v_gene: TRBV11-2
j_gene: TRBJ2-7
d_gene: TRBD1
CDR3aa: CASSLGTGGYEQYF
CDR3nt: TGTGCCAGCAGCTTAGGGACAGGCGGCTACGAGCAGTACTTC

abundance: -
v_gene: TRBV7-9
j_gene: TRBJ2-5
d_gene: TRBD1
CDR3aa: CASSSRTGQETQYF
CDR3nt: TGTGCCAGCAGCTCAAGGACAGGTCAAGAGACCCAGTACTTC

abundance: -
v_gene: TRBV6-6
j_gene: TRBJ2-1
d_gene: TRBD2
CDR3aa: CASSYRAGGQDNEQFF
CDR3nt: TGTGCCAGCAGTTACAGAGCGGGGGGGCAGGACAATGAGCAGTTCTTC

abundance: few
v_gene: TRBV7-9
j_gene: TRBJ1-2
d_gene: TRBD1
CDR3aa: CASSATGTNYGYTF
CDR3nt: TGTGCCAGCAGCGCGACAGGGACCAACTATGGCTACACCTTC

abundance: -
v_gene: TRBV19
j_gene: TRBJ2-2
d_gene: TRBD1
CDR3aa: CASSPTGASGELFF
CDR3nt: TGTGCCAGTAGCCCTACAGGGGCGAGCGGGGAGCTGTTTTTT

abundance: -
v_gene: TRBV9
j_gene: TRBJ1-2
d_gene: TRBD1
CDR3aa: CASSGGTARTDGYTF
CDR3nt: TGTGCCAGCAGCGGAGGGACAGCCCGGACTGATGGCTACACCTTC

abundance: few
v_gene: TRBV19
j_gene: TRBJ2-7
d_gene: -
CDR3aa: CASSMIRGSFYEQYF
CDR3nt: TGTGCCAGTAGTATGATCCGGGGTTCTTTCTACGAGCAGTACTTC

abundance: few
v_gene: TRBV9
j_gene: TRBJ2-2
d_gene: TRBD2
CDR3aa: CASSGSGGATGELFF
CDR3nt: TGTGCCAGCAGCGGTAGCGGGGGGGCAACCGGGGAGCTGTTTTTT

abundance: -
v_gene: TRBV9
j_gene: TRBJ1-6
d_gene: -
CDR3aa: CASSVDQGANSPLHF
CDR3nt: TGTGCCAGCAGCGTAGATCAAGGGGCTAATTCACCCCTCCACTTT

abundance: -
v_gene: TRBV7-8
j_gene: TRBJ1-4
d_gene: -
CDR3aa: CASSLERLQATNEKLFF
CDR3nt: TGTGCCAGCAGCTTAGAACGTCTGCAGGCAACTAATGAAAAACTGTTTTTT

abundance: -
v_gene: TRBV9
j_gene: TRBJ1-1
d_gene: -
CDR3aa: CASSSDRLNTEAFF
CDR3nt: TGTGCCAGCAGCTCAGACAGATTGAACACTGAAGCTTTCTTT

abundance: -
v_gene: TRBV5-1
j_gene: TRBJ1-1
d_gene: TRBD1
CDR3aa: CASSPTGGMGPNTEAFF
CDR3nt: TGCGCCAGCAGCCCGACAGGGGGAATGGGGCCTAACACTGAAGCTTTCTTT

abundance: -
v_gene: TRBV7-7
j_gene: TRBJ2-3
d_gene: -
CDR3aa: CASSLVEGWDTQYF
CDR3nt: TGTGCCAGCAGCTTAGTTGAGGGTTGGGATACGCAGTATTTT

abundance: -
v_gene: TRBV7-2
j_gene: TRBJ1-6
d_gene: -
CDR3aa: CASSFSRGRNSPLHF
CDR3nt: TGTGCCAGCAGCTTTAGCCGGGGGAGGAATTCACCCCTCCACTTT

abundance: -
v_gene: TRBV7-9
j_gene: TRBJ2-6
d_gene: -
CDR3aa: CASSQDEVGANVLTF
CDR3nt: TGCGCCAGCAGCCAAGATGAGGTTGGGGCCAACGTCCTGACTTTC

abundance: -
v_gene: TRBV19
j_gene: TRBJ1-5
d_gene: TRBD1
CDR3aa: CASATGDSNQPQHF
CDR3nt: TGTGCCAGTGCGACAGGGGATAGCAATCAGCCCCAGCATTTT

abundance: -
v_gene: TRBV11-3
j_gene: TRBJ1-2
d_gene: TRBD1
CDR3aa: CASSSADRDRGLFGYTF
CDR3nt: TGTGCCAGCAGCTCCGCAGACCGGGACAGGGGGCTCTTTGGCTACACCTTC

abundance: -
v_gene: TRBV7-6
j_gene: TRBJ2-1
d_gene: -
CDR3aa: CASSRQARSYNEQFF
CDR3nt: TGTGCCAGCAGCCGACAGGCCCGCTCCTACAATGAGCAGTTCTTC

abundance: -
v_gene: TRBV7-2
j_gene: TRBJ1-3
d_gene: -
CDR3aa: CASSFLQSWGDTIYF
CDR3nt: TGTGCCAGCAGCTTCCTTCAGTCGTGGGGAGACACCATATATTTT

abundance: -
v_gene: TRBV5-1
j_gene: TRBJ2-5
d_gene: TRBD2
CDR3aa: CASSLAPSGAETQYF
CDR3nt: TGCGCCAGCAGCTTGGCGCCTAGCGGGGCTGAGACCCAGTACTTC

abundance: few
v_gene: TRBV15
j_gene: TRBJ1-4
d_gene: -
CDR3aa: CATSRIQNEKLFF
CDR3nt: TGTGCCACCAGCAGAATACAAAATGAAAAACTGTTTTTT

abundance: -
v_gene: TRBV5-4
j_gene: TRBJ2-7
d_gene: TRBD2
CDR3aa: CASSLETSGTYYEQYF
CDR3nt: TGTGCCAGCAGCTTGGAGACTAGCGGCACCTACTACGAGCAGTACTTC

abundance: -
v_gene: TRBV7-6
j_gene: TRBJ1-1
d_gene: -
CDR3aa: CASSPPEVQAFF
CDR3nt: TGTGCCAGCAGCCCCCCAGAGGTACAAGCTTTCTTT

abundance: -
v_gene: TRBV4-3
j_gene: TRBJ1-2
d_gene: -
CDR3aa: CASSQELGFYYGYTF
CDR3nt: TGCGCCAGCAGCCAAGAGTTGGGCTTCTACTATGGCTACACCTTC

abundance: -
v_gene: TRBV4-3
j_gene: TRBJ2-7
d_gene: TRBD2
CDR3aa: CASSQDRGTSGSWEQYF
CDR3nt: TGCGCCAGCAGCCAAGATCGGGGGACTAGCGGGAGTTGGGAGCAGTACTTC

abundance: -
v_gene: TRBV4-3
j_gene: TRBJ1-4
d_gene: TRBD1
CDR3aa: CASSKSTGPGEKLFF
CDR3nt: TGCGCCAGCAGCAAATCGACAGGGCCAGGGGAAAAACTGTTTTTT

abundance: -
v_gene: TRBV4-1
j_gene: TRBJ2-1
d_gene: TRBD2
CDR3aa: CASSQGGRVWVLGNEQFF
CDR3nt: TGCGCCAGCAGCCAAGGGGGGAGGGTATGGGTCTTAGGGAATGAGCAGTTCTTC

abundance: -
v_gene: TRBV9
j_gene: TRBJ2-7
d_gene: TRBD1
CDR3aa: CASSVEGTDSYEQYF
CDR3nt: TGTGCCAGCAGCGTAGAAGGGACAGATTCCTACGAGCAGTACTTC

abundance: -
v_gene: TRBV19
j_gene: TRBJ2-7
d_gene: TRBD1
CDR3aa: CASSSGQGLYEQYF
CDR3nt: TGTGCCAGTAGTTCGGGACAGGGGCTCTACGAGCAGTACTTC

abundance: -
v_gene: TRBV15
j_gene: TRBJ2-3
d_gene: TRBD2
CDR3aa: CATSRGREADTQYF
CDR3nt: TGTGCCACCAGCAGGGGCCGGGAGGCAGATACGCAGTATTTT

abundance: -
v_gene: TRBV7-1
j_gene: TRBJ2-7
d_gene: TRBD1
CDR3aa: CASSFEQGIYEQYF
CDR3nt: TGTGCCAGCAGCTTTGAACAGGGGATCTACGAGCAGTACTTC

abundance: -
v_gene: TRBV6-6
j_gene: TRBJ2-1
d_gene: TRBD2
CDR3aa: CASIELAGGYNEQFF
CDR3nt: TGTGCCAGCATTGAATTAGCGGGAGGCTACAATGAGCAGTTCTTC

abundance: -
v_gene: TRBV7-2
j_gene: TRBJ2-7
d_gene: TRBD1
CDR3aa: CASSPTRQGASYEQYF
CDR3nt: TGTGCCAGCAGCCCAACACGACAGGGGGCTTCCTACGAGCAGTACTTC

abundance: -
v_gene: TRBV5-1
j_gene: TRBJ1-6
d_gene: -
CDR3aa: CASSLAQDSPSYNSPLHF
CDR3nt: TGCGCCAGCAGCTTGGCGCAGGACTCGCCCTCCTATAATTCACCCCTCCACTTT

abundance: -
v_gene: TRBV27
j_gene: TRBJ2-7
d_gene: TRBD2
CDR3aa: CASSFSGTSGSVQYF
CDR3nt: TGTGCCAGCAGTTTTTCAGGGACTAGCGGGAGTGTGCAGTACTTC

abundance: -
v_gene: TRBV13
j_gene: TRBJ1-2
d_gene: -
CDR3aa: CASSLGTVNYGYTF
CDR3nt: TGTGCCAGCAGCTTAGGGACAGTTAACTATGGCTACACCTTC

abundance: once
v_gene: TRBV5-5
j_gene: TRBJ1-3
d_gene: TRBD1
CDR3aa: CASSLVFPQGDSGNTIYF
CDR3nt: TGTGCCAGCAGCTTGGTGTTTCCCCAGGGGGACTCTGGAAACACCATATATTTT

abundance: -
v_gene: TRBV4-3
j_gene: TRBJ1-4
d_gene: TRBD1
CDR3aa: CASSQDPGQGWIVTNEKLFF
CDR3nt: TGCGCCAGCAGCCAAGATCCGGGACAGGGCTGGATAGTAACTAATGAAAAACTGTTTTTT

abundance: few
v_gene: TRBV2
j_gene: TRBJ2-5
d_gene: TRBD2
CDR3aa: CASSVAGGPFETQYF
CDR3nt: TGTGCCAGCAGTGTCGCGGGGGGGCCTTTTGAGACCCAGTACTTC

abundance: -
v_gene: TRBV4-2
j_gene: TRBJ2-2
d_gene: TRBD1
CDR3aa: CASSQDSDRGRAGELFF
CDR3nt: TGTGCCAGCAGCCAAGATTCCGACAGGGGGAGAGCCGGGGAGCTGTTTTTT

abundance: -
v_gene: TRBV7-9
j_gene: TRBJ2-3
d_gene: -
CDR3aa: CARFRGTNSSTDTQYF
CDR3nt: TGTGCCAGATTCAGAGGGACAAATTCTAGCACAGATACGCAGTATTTT

abundance: -
v_gene: TRBV6-5
j_gene: TRBJ2-7
d_gene: TRBD1
CDR3aa: CASSQGAHYEQYF
CDR3nt: TGTGCCAGCAGTCAGGGGGCCCACTACGAGCAGTACTTC

abundance: -
v_gene: TRBV27
j_gene: TRBJ2-5
d_gene: -
CDR3aa: CASRSGETQYF
CDR3nt: TGTGCCAGCAGGTCCGGGGAGACCCAGTACTTC

abundance: -
v_gene: TRBV6-5
j_gene: TRBJ1-2
d_gene: -
CDR3aa: CAITSDNPRDGYTF
CDR3nt: TGTGCCATCACCTCAGACAACCCCCGAGATGGCTACACCTTC

abundance: -
v_gene: TRBV5-1
j_gene: TRBJ2-7
d_gene: -
CDR3aa: CASSLRESYEQYF
CDR3nt: TGCGCCAGCAGCTTACGGGAATCCTACGAGCAGTACTTC

abundance: -
v_gene: TRBV9
j_gene: TRBJ1-5
d_gene: -
CDR3aa: CASSRGGANQPQHF
CDR3nt: TGTGCCAGCAGCCGAGGAGGCGCCAATCAGCCCCAGCATTTT

abundance: -
v_gene: TRBV27
j_gene: TRBJ1-2
d_gene: TRBD1
CDR3aa: CASSLSAGQGNGYTF
CDR3nt: TGTGCCAGCAGTTTATCCGCGGGACAGGGGAATGGCTACACCTTC

abundance: -
v_gene: TRBV6-5
j_gene: TRBJ2-6
d_gene: -
CDR3aa: CASSYSSSSGANVLTF
CDR3nt: TGTGCCAGCAGTTACTCGTCTTCCTCTGGGGCCAACGTCCTGACTTTC

abundance: -
v_gene: TRBV19
j_gene: TRBJ2-2
d_gene: -
CDR3aa: CASSIIGNTGELFF
CDR3nt: TGTGCCAGTAGTATCATCGGGAACACCGGGGAGCTGTTTTTT

abundance: -
v_gene: TRBV5-4
j_gene: TRBJ2-7
d_gene: TRBD2
CDR3aa: CASSFGLAFYEQYF
CDR3nt: TGTGCCAGCAGCTTCGGACTAGCGTTCTACGAGCAGTACTTC